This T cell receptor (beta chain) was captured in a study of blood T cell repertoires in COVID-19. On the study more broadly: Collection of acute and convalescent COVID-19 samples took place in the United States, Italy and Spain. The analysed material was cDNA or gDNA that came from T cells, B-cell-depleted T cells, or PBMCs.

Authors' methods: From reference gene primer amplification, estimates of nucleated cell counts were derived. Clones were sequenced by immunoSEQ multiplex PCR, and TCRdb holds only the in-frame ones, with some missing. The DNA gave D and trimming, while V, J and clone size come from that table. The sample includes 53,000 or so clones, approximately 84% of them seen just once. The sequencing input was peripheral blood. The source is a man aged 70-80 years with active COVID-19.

The chain's CDR3 is CASSMTGGWETQYF. CDR3 nucleotides: TGTGCCAGCAGTATGACAGGGGGCTGGGAGACCCAGTACTTC. The V gene is TRBV2, the J gene TRBJ2-5; 10 nucleotides align to TRBD1. The CDR3 spans 14 residues. Germline CDR1 reads SNHLY; CDR2 reads FYNNEI. Unmatched junction bases numbered 5, after V lost 5 bases and J lost 5 bases.